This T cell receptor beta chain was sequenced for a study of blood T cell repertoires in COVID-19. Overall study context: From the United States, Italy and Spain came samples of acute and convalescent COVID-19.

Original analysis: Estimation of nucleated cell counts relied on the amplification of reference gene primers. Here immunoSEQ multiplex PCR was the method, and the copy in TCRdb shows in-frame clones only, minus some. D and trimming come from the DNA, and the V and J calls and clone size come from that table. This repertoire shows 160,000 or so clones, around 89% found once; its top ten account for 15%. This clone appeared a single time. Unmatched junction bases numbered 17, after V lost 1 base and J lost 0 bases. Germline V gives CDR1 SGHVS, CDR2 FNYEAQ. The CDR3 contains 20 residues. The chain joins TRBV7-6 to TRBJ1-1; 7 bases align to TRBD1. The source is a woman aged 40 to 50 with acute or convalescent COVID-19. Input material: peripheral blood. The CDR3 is CASSLVEGASVYRMNTEAFF. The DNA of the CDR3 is TGTGCCAGCAGCTTAGTGGAGGGGGCGAGTGTATACCGAATGAACACTGAAGCTTTCTTT.